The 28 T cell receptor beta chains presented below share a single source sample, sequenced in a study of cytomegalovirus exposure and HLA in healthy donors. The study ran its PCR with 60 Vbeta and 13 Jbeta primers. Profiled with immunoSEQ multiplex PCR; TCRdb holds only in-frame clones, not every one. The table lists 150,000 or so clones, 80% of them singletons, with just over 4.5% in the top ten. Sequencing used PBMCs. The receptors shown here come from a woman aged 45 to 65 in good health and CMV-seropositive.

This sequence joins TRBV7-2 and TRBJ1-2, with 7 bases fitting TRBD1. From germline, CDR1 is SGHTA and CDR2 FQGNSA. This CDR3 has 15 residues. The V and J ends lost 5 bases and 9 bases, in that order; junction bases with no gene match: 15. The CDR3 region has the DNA TGTGCCAGCAGCCCCGGACAGGTGACGGGGGAAAGCTACACCTTC. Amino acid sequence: CASSPGQVTGESYTF.

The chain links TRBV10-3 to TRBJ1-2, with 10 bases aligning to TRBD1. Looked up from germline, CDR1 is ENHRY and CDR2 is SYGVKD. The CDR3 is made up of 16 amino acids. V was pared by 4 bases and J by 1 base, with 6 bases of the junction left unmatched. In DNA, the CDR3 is TGTGCCATCAGTGGACGGACAGGGGGTTTTAACTATGGCTACACCTTC. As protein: CAISGRTGGFNYGYTF.

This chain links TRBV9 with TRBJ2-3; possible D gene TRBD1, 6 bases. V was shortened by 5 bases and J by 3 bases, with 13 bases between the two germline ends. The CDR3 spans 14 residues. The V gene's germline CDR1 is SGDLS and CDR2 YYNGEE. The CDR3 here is CASRKSGATDTQYF. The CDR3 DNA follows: TGTGCCAGCAGGAAGTCAGGGGCAACAGATACGCAGTATTTT.

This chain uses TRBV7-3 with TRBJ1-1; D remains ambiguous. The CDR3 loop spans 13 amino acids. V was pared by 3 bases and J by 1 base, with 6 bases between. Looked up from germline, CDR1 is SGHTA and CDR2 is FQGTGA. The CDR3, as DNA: TGTGCCAGCAGCTTCAAGAGGAACACTGAAGCTTTCTTT. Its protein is CASSFKRNTEAFF.

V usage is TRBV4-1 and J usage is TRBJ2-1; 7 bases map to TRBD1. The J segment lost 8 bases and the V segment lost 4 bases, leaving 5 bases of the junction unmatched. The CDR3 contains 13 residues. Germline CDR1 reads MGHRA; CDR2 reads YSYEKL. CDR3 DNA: TGCGCCAGCAGCCTCCAACAGGGGTATGAGCAGTTCTTC. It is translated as CASSLQQGYEQFF.

The CDR3 DNA reads as TGTGCCAGCAGTTTTCAATCGGGACAGGGACACGGCTACACCTTC. It translates to CASSFQSGQGHGYTF. The V and J genes are TRBV28 and TRBJ1-2, with TRBD1 matching over 9 bases. Germline assignment: CDR1 MDHEN and CDR2 SYDVKM. The CDR3 extends over 15 amino acids. With 3 bases clipped from V and 8 bases from J, the junction kept 10 bases outside the gene matches.

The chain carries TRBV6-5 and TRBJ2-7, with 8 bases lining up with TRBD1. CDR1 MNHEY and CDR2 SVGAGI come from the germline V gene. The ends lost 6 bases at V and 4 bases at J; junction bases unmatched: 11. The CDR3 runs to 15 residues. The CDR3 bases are TGTGCCAGCAGCTCCGACAGGGGCTCTCTGTACGAGCAGTACTTC. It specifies CASSSDRGSLYEQYF.

The CDR3 bases are TGTGCCAGCCTACCGGGGGGGGGACGCTACGAGCAGTACTTC. Residues: CASLPGGGRYEQYF. J is TRBJ2-7 and V is TRBV7-9; 8 bases are shared with TRBD2. This CDR3 comprises 14 residues. The V gene's germline CDR1 is SEHNR and CDR2 FQNEAQ (reference sequence). Trimming removed 8 bases from V and 3 bases from J; junction bases left unmatched: 9.

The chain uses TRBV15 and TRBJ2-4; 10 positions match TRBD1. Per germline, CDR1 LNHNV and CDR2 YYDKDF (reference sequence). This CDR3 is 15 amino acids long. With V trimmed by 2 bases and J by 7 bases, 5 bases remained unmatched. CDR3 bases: TGTGCCACCAGCAGATCCGGGACAGGGGTTAACATTCAGTACTTC. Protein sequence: CATSRSGTGVNIQYF.

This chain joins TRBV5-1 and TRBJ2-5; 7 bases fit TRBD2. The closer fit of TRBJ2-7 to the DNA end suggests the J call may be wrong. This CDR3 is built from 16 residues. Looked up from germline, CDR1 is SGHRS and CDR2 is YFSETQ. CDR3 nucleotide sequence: TGCGCTAAAGGGAACAACGGGCTAGCGGTTCCCTACGAGCAGTACTTC. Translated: CAKGNNGLAVPYEQYF.

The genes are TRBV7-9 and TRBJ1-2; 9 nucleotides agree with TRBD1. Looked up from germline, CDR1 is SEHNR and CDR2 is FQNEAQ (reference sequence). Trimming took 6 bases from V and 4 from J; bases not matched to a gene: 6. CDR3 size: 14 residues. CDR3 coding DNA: TGTGCCAGCAGTTTACAGGGGGCCAGCTATGGCTACACCTTC. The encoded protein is CASSLQGASYGYTF.

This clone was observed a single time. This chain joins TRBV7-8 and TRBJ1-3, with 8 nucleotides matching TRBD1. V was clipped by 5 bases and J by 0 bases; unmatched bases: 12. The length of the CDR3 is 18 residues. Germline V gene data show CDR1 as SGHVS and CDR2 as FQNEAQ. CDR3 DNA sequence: TGTGCCAGCAGCCCTCGACAGGGGCGGATCAGCTCTGGAAACACCATATATTTT. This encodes CASSPRQGRISSGNTIYF.

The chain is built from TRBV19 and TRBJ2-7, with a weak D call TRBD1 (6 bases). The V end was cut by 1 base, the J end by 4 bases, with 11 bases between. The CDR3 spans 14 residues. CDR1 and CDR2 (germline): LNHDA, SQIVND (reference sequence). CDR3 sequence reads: CASSIAGEGYEQYF. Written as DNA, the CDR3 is TGTGCCAGTAGTATAGCAGGGGAAGGTTACGAGCAGTACTTC.

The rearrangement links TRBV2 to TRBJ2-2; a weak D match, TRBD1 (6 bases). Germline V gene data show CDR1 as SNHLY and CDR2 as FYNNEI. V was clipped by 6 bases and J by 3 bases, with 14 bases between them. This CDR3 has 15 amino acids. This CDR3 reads CASRNRVGDTGELFF. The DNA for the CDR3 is TGTGCCAGCAGAAACAGGGTCGGGGACACCGGGGAGCTGTTTTTT.

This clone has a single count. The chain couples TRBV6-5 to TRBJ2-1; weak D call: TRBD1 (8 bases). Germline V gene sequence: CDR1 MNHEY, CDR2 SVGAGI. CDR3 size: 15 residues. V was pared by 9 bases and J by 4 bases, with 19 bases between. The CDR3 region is CASAQGGTLYNEQFF. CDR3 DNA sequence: TGTGCCAGTGCACAGGGGGGGACCTTATACAATGAGCAGTTCTTC.

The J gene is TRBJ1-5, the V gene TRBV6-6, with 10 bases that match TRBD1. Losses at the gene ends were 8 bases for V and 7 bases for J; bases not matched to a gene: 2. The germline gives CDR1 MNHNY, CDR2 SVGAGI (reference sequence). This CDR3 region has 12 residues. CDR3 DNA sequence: TGTGCCAGCGGGACAGGGGCCCAGCCCCAGCATTTT. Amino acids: CASGTGAQPQHF.

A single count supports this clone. This CDR3 is CASSQETGIVETQYF. The DNA of the CDR3 is TGTGCCAGCAGCCAGGAGACAGGGATTGTCGAGACCCAGTACTTC. V and J are TRBV4-2 and TRBJ2-5; 7 nucleotides line up with TRBD1. The CDR3 is 15 amino acids. The germline gives CDR1 LGHNA, CDR2 YNFKEQ. J was trimmed by 5 bases and V by 3 bases; bases with no gene match: 9.

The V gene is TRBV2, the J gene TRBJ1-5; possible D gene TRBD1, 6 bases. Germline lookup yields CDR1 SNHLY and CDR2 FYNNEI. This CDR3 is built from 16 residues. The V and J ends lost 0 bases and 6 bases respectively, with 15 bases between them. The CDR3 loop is CASSEAVGGAGQPQHF. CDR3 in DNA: TGTGCCAGCAGTGAAGCAGTAGGGGGGGCAGGTCAGCCCCAGCATTTT.

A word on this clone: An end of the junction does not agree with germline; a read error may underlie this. The CDR3 nucleotides are TGTTCCAGCGGGCCTCGGGACAGAGGTAGCACAGATACGCAGTATTTT. It specifies CSSGPRDRGSTDTQYF. The rearrangement joins TRBV7-9 to TRBJ2-3; D may be TRBD1 (7 bases). The germline V gene has CDR1 SEHNR and CDR2 FQNEAQ (reference sequence). The CDR3 loop spans 16 amino acids. Drawing the rest from reference TRBV7-9 and TRBJ2-3, the complete variable domain is DTGVSQNPRHKITKRGQNVTFRCDPISEHNRLYWYRQTLGQGPEFLTYFQNEAQLEKSRLLSDRFSAERPKGSFSTLEIQRTEQGDSAMYLCSSGPRDRGSTDTQYFGPGTRLTVL.

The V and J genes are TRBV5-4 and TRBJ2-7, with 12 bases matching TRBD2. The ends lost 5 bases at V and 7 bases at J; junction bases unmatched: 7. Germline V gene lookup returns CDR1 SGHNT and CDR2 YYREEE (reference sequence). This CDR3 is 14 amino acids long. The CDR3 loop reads CASSSTSGSSEQYF. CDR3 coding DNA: TGTGCCAGCAGTTCGACTAGCGGGAGTTCAGAGCAGTACTTC.

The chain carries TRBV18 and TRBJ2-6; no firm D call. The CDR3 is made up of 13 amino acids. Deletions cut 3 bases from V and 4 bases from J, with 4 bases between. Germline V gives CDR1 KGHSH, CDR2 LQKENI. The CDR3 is CASSPAGANVLTF. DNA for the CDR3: TGTGCCAGCTCACCGGCAGGGGCCAACGTCCTGACTTTC.

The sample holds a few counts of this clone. The CDR3 DNA reads TGCGCCAGCAGCTTGGAGGGGGTGATAAATGAAAAACTGTTTTTT. This codes for CASSLEGVINEKLFF. The J gene is TRBJ1-4, the V gene TRBV5-1; D may be TRBD1 (6 bases). The germline gives CDR1 SGHRS, CDR2 YFSETQ. This CDR3 region has 15 residues. V lost 0 bases and J lost 5, with 11 bases in between.

This CDR3 reads CASSPHRQGVYGYTF. CDR3 nucleotide sequence: TGCGCCAGCAGCCCTCACCGACAGGGGGTCTATGGCTACACCTTC. The chain employs TRBV4-1 and TRBJ1-2; 9 nucleotides align to TRBD1. The germline gives CDR1 MGHRA, CDR2 YSYEKL. The CDR3 extends over 15 amino acids. Unmatched junction bases numbered 7, after V lost 4 bases and J lost 4 bases.

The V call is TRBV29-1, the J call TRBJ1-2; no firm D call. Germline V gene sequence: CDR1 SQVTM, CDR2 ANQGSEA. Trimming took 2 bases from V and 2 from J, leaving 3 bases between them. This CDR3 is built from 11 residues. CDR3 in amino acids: CSVERNYGYTF. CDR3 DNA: TGCAGCGTTGAACGGAACTATGGCTACACCTTC.

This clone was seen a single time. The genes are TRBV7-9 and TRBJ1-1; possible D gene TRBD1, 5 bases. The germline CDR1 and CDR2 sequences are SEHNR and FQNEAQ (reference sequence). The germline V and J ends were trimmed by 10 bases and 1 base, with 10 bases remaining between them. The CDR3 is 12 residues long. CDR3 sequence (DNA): TGTGCCATAGGGGCCGGGAACACTGAAGCTTTCTTT. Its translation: CAIGAGNTEAFF. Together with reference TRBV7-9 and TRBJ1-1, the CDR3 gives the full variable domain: DTGVSQNPRHKITKRGQNVTFRCDPISEHNRLYWYRQTLGQGPEFLTYFQNEAQLEKSRLLSDRFSAERPKGSFSTLEIQRTEQGDSAMYLCAIGAGNTEAFFGQGTRLTVV.

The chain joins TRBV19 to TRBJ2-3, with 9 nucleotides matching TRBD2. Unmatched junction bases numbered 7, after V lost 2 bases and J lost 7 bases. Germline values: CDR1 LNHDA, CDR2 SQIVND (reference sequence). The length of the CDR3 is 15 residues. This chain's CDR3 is CASSILASGDNTQYF. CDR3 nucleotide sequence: TGTGCCAGTAGTATATTGGCTAGCGGGGACAATACGCAGTATTTT. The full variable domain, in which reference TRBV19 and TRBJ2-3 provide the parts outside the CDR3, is DGGITQSPKYLFRKEGQNVTLSCEQNLNHDAMYWYRQDPGQGLRLIYYSQIVNDFQKGDIAEGYSVSREKKESFPLTVTSAQKNPTAFYLCASSILASGDNTQYFGPGTRLTVL.

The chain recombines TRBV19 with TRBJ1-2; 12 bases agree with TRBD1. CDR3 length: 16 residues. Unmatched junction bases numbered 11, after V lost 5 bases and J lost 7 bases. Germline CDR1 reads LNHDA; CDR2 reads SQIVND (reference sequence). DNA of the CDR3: TGTGCCAGTAGTCTTTCTAAGGGACAGGGGGCGCCTGGCTACACCTTC. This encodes CASSLSKGQGAPGYTF.

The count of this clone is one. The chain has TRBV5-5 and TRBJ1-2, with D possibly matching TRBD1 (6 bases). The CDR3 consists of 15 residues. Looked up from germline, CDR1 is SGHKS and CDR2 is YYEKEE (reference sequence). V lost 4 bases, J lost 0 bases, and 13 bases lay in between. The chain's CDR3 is CASSGGAGSNYGYTF. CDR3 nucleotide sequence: TGTGCCAGCAGCGGGGGGGCAGGCTCTAACTATGGCTACACCTTC.